This T cell receptor beta chain was captured by sequencing in a study of blood T cell repertoires in COVID-19. The wider study: The United States, Italy and Spain supplied acute and convalescent COVID-19 samples. In each case, the material was cDNA or gDNA derived from T cells, B-cell-depleted T cells, or PBMCs.

Per the original methods: Scientists estimated how many nucleated cells there were by amplifying reference gene primers. Here immunoSEQ multiplex PCR was the method, and the copy in TCRdb shows in-frame clones only, minus some. That table is the source of V, J and clone size, and D and trimming were worked out from the DNA. Of approximately 76,000 clones in the sample, around 90% were seen once. Germline V lookup: CDR1 LNHDA, CDR2 SQIVND (reference sequence). V gave up 7 bases and J gave up 2 bases, with 18 bases separating them. The CDR3 has 16 residues. This receptor was obtained from a man between 25 and 39 years old with acute or convalescent COVID-19. Sequenced input: peripheral blood. The genes are TRBV19 and TRBJ1-5; D is possibly TRBD1 (6 bases). CDR3 amino acids: CASTRTQGHGNQPQHF. Here the CDR3 DNA reads TGTGCCAGTACCCGAACCCAGGGACACGGCAATCAGCCCCAGCATTTT.